This is a list of T cell receptor beta chains from one sample in a study of blood T cell repertoires in COVID-19. Assay used: immunoSEQ multiplex PCR; TCRdb lists only in-frame clones, some missing. The sample carries 250,000 to 400,000 clones, almost 90% recorded once. The sample taken for sequencing was peripheral blood. These receptors all stem from a woman aged 25 to 39 with COVID-19, enrolled during active disease. CDR3s include the opening cysteine and the closing phenylalanine or tryptophan. A D gene is named only where the DNA matches it firmly. A clone size is listed for some rows: how often the clone was seen (once, few, many), or a class if it is expanded.

TRBD1 | TRBJ1-5 | once | TRBV19 | CASSIGRSGQGNQPQHF | TGTGCCAGTAGTATCGGACGTTCCGGACAGGGCAATCAGCCCCAGCATTTT
TRBD1 | TRBJ1-3 | . | TRBV7-9 | CASSPTRQGSAGNTIYF | TGTGCCAGCAGCCCGACACGACAGGGCTCCGCTGGAAACACCATATATTTT
TRBD2 | TRBJ2-7 | . | TRBV19 | CASSARLAGAYEQYF | TGTGCCAGTAGTGCCAGACTAGCGGGCGCCTACGAGCAGTACTTC
. | TRBJ1-1 | . | TRBV6-2/TRBV6-3 | CASSWDFSIGMNTEAFF | TGTGCCAGCAGTTGGGACTTTTCCATCGGGATGAACACTGAAGCTTTCTTT
. | TRBJ1-6 | once | TRBV10-3 | CAIREYGQLNSPLHF | TGTGCCATCAGGGAATATGGACAGTTGAATTCACCCCTCCACTTT
. | TRBJ1-1 | once | TRBV5-1 | CASRRGWDTEAFF | TGCGCCAGCAGGAGAGGGTGGGACACTGAAGCTTTCTTT
TRBD1 | TRBJ1-1 | . | TRBV5-4 | CASSKTGENTEAFF | TGTGCCAGCAGCAAGACAGGGGAGAACACTGAAGCTTTCTTT
. | TRBJ2-7 | few | TRBV15 | CATSRDSSRPYYEQYF | TGTGCCACCAGCAGAGATAGTTCACGTCCTTACTACGAGCAGTACTTC
TRBD2 | TRBJ2-1 | . | TRBV9 | CASSLAGGPGNEQFF | TGTGCCAGCAGCCTAGCGGGAGGGCCGGGTAATGAGCAGTTCTTC
. | TRBJ2-3 | . | TRBV4-1 | CASSQDQGADTQYF | TGCGCCAGCAGCCAAGATCAAGGGGCAGATACGCAGTATTTT
TRBD1 | TRBJ1-2 | . | TRBV30 | CAWSVGQGASGYTF | TGTGCCTGGAGTGTAGGACAGGGGGCCAGTGGCTACACCTTC
TRBD1 | TRBJ1-1 | once | TRBV2 | CASSEALDRDTEAFF | TGTGCCAGCAGTGAAGCCTTGGACAGGGACACTGAAGCTTTCTTT
TRBD1 | TRBJ1-5 | . | TRBV27 | CASSLQGGVPNQPQHF | TGTGCCAGCAGTTTACAGGGGGGAGTTCCCAATCAGCCCCAGCATTTT
. | TRBJ1-4 | . | TRBV28 | CASSLETSNEKLFF | TGTGCCAGCAGTTTGGAGACCAGTAATGAAAAACTGTTTTTT
TRBD2 | TRBJ2-1 | . | TRBV3-1/TRBV3-2 | CASSHSASGSTSEQFF | TGTGCCAGCAGCCATTCGGCTAGCGGGAGTACAAGTGAGCAGTTCTTC
. | TRBJ1-6 | . | TRBV6-5 | CASSYSRRGRDSPLHF | TGTGCCAGCAGTTACTCGAGGAGGGGAAGGGATTCACCCCTCCACTTT
TRBD1 | TRBJ1-6 | . | TRBV2 | CASSEGQGGSPLHF | TGTGCCAGCAGTGAGGGACAGGGCGGTTCACCCCTCCACTTT
. | TRBJ2-7 | . | TRBV7-3 | CASSLSPGDEQYF | TGTGCCAGCAGCTTAAGTCCCGGGGACGAGCAGTACTTC